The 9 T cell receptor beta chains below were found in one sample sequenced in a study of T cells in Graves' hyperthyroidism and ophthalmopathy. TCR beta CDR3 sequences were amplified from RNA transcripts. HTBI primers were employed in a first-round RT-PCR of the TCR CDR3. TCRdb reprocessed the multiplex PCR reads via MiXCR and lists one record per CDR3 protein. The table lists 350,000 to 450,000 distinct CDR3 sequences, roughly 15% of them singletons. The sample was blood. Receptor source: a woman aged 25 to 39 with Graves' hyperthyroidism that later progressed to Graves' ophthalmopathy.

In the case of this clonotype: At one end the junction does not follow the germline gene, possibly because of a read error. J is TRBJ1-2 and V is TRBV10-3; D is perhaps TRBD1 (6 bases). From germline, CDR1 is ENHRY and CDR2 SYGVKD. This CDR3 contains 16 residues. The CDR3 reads CAIGDPYAGANYGYTF. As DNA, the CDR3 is TGTGCCATCGGTGACCCTTATGCAGGGGCCAACTATGGCTACACCTTC.

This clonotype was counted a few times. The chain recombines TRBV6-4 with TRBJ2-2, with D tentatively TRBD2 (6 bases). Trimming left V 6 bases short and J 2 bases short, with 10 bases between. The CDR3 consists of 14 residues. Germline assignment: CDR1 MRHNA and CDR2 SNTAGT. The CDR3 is CASSVGLNTGELFF. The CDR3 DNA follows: TGTGCCAGCAGCGTGGGACTTAACACCGGGGAGCTGTTTTTT.

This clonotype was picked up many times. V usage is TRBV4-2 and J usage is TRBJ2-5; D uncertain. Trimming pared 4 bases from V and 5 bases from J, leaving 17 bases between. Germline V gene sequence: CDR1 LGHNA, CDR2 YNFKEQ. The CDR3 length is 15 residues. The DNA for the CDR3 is TGTGCCAGCAGCCCAGGTCCAGAACGCCAGGAGACCCAGTACTTC. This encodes CASSPGPERQETQYF.

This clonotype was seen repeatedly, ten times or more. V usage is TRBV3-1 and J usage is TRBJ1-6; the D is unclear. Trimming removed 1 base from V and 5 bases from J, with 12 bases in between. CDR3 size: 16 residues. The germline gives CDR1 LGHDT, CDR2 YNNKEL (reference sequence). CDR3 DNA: TGTGCCAGCAGCCAAGGAGGCAGGCCAGATAATTCACCCCTCCACTTT. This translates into CASSQGGRPDNSPLHF. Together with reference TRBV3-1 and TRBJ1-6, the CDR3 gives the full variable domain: DTAVSQTPKYLVTQMGNDKSIKCEQNLGHDTMYWYKQDSKKFLKIMFSYNNKELIINETVPNRFSPKSPDKAHLNLHINSLELGDSAVYFCASSQGGRPDNSPLHFGNGTRLTVT.

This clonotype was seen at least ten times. The CDR3 is CASSPGRVRNNSPLHF. CDR3 in DNA: TGTGCCAGCTCACCGGGCAGGGTGCGGAATAATTCACCCCTCCACTTT. The chain joins TRBV18 to TRBJ1-6; D is possibly TRBD1 (5 bases). The germline gives CDR1 KGHSH, CDR2 LQKENI. The V gene lost 3 bases and the J gene lost 5 bases, with 14 bases spanning the gap. The CDR3 length is 16 residues. Complete variable domain (other parts from reference TRBV18 and TRBJ1-6): NAGVMQNPRHLVRRRGQEARLRCSPMKGHSHVYWYRQLPEEGLKFMVYLQKENIIDESGMPKERFSAEFPKEGPSILRIQQVVRGDSAAYFCASSPGRVRNNSPLHFGNGTRLTVT.

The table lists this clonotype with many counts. DNA of the CDR3: TGTGCCAGCAGACTAGCGGGAGGTCCCAATGAGCAGTTCTTC. It translates to CASRLAGGPNEQFF. The J gene is TRBJ2-1, the V gene TRBV27, with 12 nucleotides matching TRBD2. The germline V gene encodes CDR1 MNHEY and CDR2 SMNVEV (reference sequence). V lost 6 bases to trimming and J lost 6 bases; unmatched junction nucleotides: 3. The CDR3 covers 14 residues.

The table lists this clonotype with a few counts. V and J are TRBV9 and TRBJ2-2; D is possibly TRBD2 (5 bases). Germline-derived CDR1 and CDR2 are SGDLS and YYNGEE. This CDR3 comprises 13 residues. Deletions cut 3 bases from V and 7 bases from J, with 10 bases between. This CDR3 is CASSASGLGELFF. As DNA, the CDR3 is TGTGCCAGCAGCGCATCTGGACTCGGGGAGCTGTTTTTT.

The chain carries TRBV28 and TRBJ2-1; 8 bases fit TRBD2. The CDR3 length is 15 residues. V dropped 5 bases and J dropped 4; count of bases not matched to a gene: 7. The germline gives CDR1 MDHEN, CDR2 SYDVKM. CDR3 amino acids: CASSPTSANYNEQFF. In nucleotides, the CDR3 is TGTGCCAGCAGTCCGACTAGCGCTAATTACAATGAGCAGTTCTTC.

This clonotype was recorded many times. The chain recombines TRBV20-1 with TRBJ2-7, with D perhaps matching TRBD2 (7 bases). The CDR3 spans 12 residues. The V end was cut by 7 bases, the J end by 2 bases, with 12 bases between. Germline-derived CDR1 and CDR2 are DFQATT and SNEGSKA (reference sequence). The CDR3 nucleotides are TGCAGTGGCGGGGGCAGCACCTACGAGCAGTACTTC. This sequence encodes CSGGGSTYEQYF.